The TCR beta chain under discussion was sequenced for a study of shared clonotypes between healthy human individuals. General observations from the study: In contrast to clonotypes shared by all four donors, non-shared clonotypes had lower generation probabilities. The sharing of 5% to 6.5% of naive CD4 clonotypes was seen across a handful of donors.

On this clone itself: Its antigen is as yet unknown.

Germline CDR1 is SGHAT and CDR2 is FQNNGV. Deletions cut 2 bases from V and 2 bases from J, with 11 bases between. The CDR3 has 15 amino acids. Assay used: immunoSEQ multiplex PCR; TCRdb lists only in-frame clones, some missing. Counted here are a few million clones, more than 90% occurring once; the ten biggest clones make up around 0.15%. The rearrangement links TRBV11-2 to TRBJ2-3; the D call may be TRBD1 or TRBD2 (6 bases each). The sample consisted of naive CD4+ T cells sorted from blood. This sample's subset: CD45RA+ positively selected. The sequence derives from a man aged 18 to 30 in good health. As DNA, the CDR3 is TGTGCCAGCAGCTTAAACGGGGGCGTCACAGATACGCAGTATTTT. Amino acid sequence: CASSLNGGVTDTQYF.